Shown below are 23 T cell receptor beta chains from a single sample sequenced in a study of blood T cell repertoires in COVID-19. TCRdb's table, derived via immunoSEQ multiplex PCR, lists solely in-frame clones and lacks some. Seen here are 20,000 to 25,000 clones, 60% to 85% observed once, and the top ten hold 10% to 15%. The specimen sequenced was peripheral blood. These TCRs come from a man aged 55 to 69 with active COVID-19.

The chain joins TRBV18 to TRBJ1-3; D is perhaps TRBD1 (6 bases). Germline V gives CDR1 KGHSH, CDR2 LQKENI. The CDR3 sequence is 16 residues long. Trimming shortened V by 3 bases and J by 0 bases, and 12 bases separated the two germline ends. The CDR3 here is CASSPPNRDSGNTIYF. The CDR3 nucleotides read TGTGCCAGCTCACCTCCAAACAGGGACTCTGGAAACACCATATATTTT.

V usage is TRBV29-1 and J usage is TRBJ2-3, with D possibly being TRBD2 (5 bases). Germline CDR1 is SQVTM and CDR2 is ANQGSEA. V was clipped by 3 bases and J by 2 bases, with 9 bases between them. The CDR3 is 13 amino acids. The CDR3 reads CSVEAGFTDTQYF. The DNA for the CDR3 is TGCAGCGTTGAGGCGGGTTTCACAGATACGCAGTATTTT.

The CDR3 sequence is CASTEQGNYGYTF. DNA for the CDR3: TGTGCCAGTACCGAACAGGGAAACTATGGCTACACCTTC. The gene calls are TRBV19 and TRBJ1-2, with D possibly TRBD1 on 6 matching bases. This CDR3 spans 13 amino acids. CDR1 LNHDA and CDR2 SQIVND come from the germline V gene (reference sequence). The V gene lost 7 bases and the J gene lost 2 bases, with 11 bases spanning the gap.

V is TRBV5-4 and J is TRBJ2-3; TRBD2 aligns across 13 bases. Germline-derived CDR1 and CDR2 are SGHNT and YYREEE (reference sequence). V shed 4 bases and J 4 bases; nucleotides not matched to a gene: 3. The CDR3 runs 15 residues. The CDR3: CASSRTSGRPDTQYF. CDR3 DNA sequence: TGTGCCAGCAGCCGGACTAGCGGGAGACCAGATACGCAGTATTTT. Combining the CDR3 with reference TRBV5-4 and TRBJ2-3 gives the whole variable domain ETGVTQSPTHLIKTRGQQVTLRCSSQSGHNTVSWYQQALGQGPQFIFQYYREEENGRGNFPPRFSGLQFPNYSSELNVNALELDDSALYLCASSRTSGRPDTQYFGPGTRLTVL.

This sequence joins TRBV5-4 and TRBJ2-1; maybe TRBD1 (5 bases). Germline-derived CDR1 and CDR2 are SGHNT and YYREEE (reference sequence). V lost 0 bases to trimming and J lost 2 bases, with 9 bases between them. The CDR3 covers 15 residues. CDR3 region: CASSLEQGTYNEQFF. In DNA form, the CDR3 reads TGTGCCAGCAGCTTGGAGCAGGGTACCTACAATGAGCAGTTCTTC.

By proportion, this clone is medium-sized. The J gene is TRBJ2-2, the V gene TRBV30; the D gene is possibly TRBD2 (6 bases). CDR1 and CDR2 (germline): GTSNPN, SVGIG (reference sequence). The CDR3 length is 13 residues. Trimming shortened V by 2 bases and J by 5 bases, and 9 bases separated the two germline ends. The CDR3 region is CAWSPGTTGELFF. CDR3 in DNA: TGTGCCTGGAGTCCAGGGACTACCGGGGAGCTGTTTTTT. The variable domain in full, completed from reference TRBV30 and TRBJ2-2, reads SQTIHQWPATLVQPVGSPLSLECTVEGTSNPNLYWYRQAAGRGLQLLFYSVGIGQISSEVPQNLSASRPQDRQFILSSKKLLLSDSGFYLCAWSPGTTGELFFGEGSRLTVL.

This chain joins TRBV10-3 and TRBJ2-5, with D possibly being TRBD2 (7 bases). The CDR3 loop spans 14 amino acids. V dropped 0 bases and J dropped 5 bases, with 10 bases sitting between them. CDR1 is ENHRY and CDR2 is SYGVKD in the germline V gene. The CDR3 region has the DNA TGTGCCATCAGTGAGTCAGGGGGGGCGGAGACCCAGTACTTC. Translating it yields CAISESGGAETQYF.

Here the CDR3 reads CASSPLGLAGTEQYF. The CDR3 bases are TGTGCCAGCAGCCCACTGGGACTAGCGGGTACCGAGCAGTACTTC. The V call is TRBV3-1 (or the pseudogene TRBV3-2), the J call TRBJ2-7, with 12 bases lining up with TRBD2. The CDR3 extends over 15 amino acids. V dropped 4 bases and J dropped 6; count of bases not matched to a gene: 7. Per the germline V gene, CDR1 is LGHDT and CDR2 is YNNKEL (reference sequence).

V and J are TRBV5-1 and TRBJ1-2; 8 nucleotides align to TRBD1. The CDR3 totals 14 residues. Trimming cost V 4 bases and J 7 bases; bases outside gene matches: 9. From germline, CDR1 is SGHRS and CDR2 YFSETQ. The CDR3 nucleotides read TGCGCCAGCAGCCCGGGACAGGCGCTGGGTGGCTACACCTTC. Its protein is CASSPGQALGGYTF.

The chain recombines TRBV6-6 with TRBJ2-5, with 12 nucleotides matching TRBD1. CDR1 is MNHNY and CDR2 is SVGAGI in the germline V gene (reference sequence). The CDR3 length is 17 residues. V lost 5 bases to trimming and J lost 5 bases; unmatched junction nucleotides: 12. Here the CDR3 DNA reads TGTGCCAGCAGTCCCGGGACAGGGGGCCGCCGCGTGGAGACCCAGTACTTC. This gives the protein CASSPGTGGRRVETQYF.

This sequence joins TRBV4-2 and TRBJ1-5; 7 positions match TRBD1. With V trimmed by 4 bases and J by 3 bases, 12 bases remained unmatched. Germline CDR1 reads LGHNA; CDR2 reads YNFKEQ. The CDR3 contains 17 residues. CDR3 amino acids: CASSPVSGTALNQPQHF. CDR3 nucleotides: TGTGCCAGCAGCCCTGTATCCGGGACAGCCCTCAATCAGCCCCAGCATTTT.

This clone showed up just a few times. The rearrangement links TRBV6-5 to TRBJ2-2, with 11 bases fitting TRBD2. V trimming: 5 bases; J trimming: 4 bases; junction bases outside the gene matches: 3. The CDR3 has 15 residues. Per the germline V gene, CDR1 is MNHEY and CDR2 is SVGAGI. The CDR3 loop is CASSNSGRATGELFF. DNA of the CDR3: TGTGCCAGCAGTAATAGCGGGAGGGCCACCGGGGAGCTGTTTTTT.

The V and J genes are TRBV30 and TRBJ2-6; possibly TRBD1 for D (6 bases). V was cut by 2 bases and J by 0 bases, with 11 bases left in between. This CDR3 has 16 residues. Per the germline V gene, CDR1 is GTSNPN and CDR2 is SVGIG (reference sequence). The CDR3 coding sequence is TGTGCCTGGAGTCCTGACAGGAGCTCTGGGGCCAACGTCCTGACTTTC. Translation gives CAWSPDRSSGANVLTF.

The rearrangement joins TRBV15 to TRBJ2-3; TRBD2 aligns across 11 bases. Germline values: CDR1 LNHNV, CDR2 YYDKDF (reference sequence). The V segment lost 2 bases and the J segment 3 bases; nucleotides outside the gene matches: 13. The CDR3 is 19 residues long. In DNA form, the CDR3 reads TGTGCCACCAGCAGACATTCCCCTGTACTAGCGGGAGCAACAGATACGCAGTATTTT. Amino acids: CATSRHSPVLAGATDTQYF. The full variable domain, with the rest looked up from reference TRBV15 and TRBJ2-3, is DAMVIQNPRYQVTQFGKPVTLSCSQTLNHNVMYWYQQKSSQAPKLLFHYYDKDFNNEADTPDNFQSRRPNTSFCFLDIRSPGLGDTAMYLCATSRHSPVLAGATDTQYFGPGTRLTVL.

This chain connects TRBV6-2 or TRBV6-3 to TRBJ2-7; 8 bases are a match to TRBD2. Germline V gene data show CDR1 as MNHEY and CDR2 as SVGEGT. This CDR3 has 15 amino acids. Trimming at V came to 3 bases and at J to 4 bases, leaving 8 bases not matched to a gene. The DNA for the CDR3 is TGTGCCAGCAGTTATACGACGGGGGGGATTTACGAGCAGTACTTC. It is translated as CASSYTTGGIYEQYF.

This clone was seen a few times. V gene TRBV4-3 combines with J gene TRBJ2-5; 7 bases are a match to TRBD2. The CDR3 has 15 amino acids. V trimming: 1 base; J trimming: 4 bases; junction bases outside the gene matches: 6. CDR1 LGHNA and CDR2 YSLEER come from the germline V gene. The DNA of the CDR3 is TGCGCCAGCAGCCAAGGCCAGGGAGGGCGAGAGACCCAGTACTTC. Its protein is CASSQGQGGRETQYF.

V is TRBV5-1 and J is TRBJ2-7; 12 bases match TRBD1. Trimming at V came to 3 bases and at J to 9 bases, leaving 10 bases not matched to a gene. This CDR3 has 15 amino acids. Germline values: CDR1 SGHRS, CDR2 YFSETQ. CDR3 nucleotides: TGCGCCAGCAGCTCGGGACAGGGGGCCACCTCCGGGCAGTACTTC. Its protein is CASSSGQGATSGQYF.

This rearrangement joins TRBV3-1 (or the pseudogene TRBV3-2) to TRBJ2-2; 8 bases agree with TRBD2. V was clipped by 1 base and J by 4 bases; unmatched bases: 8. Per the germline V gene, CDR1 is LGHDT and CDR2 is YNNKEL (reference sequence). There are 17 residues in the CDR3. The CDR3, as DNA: TGTGCCAGCAGCCAAGGGTACGGGAGGGCCTCCACCGGGGAGCTGTTTTTT. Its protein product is CASSQGYGRASTGELFF.

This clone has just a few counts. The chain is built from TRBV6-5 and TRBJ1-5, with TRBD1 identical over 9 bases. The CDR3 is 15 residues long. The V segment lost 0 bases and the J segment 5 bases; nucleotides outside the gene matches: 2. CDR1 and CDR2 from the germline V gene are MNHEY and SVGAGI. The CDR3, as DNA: TGTGCCAGCAGTTACTCGGGACAGGGTCATCAGCCCCAGCATTTT. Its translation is CASSYSGQGHQPQHF.

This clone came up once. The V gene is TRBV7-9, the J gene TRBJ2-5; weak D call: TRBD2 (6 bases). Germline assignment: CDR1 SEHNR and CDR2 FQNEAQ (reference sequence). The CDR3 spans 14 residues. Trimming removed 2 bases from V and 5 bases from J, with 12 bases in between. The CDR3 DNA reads TGTGCCAGCAGCTTATTACTAGCAATGGAGACCCAGTACTTC. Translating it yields CASSLLLAMETQYF.

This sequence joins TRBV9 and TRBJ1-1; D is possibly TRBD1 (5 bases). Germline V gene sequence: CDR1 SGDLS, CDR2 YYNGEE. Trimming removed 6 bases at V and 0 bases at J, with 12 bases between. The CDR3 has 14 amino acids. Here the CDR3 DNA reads TGTGCCAGCACCTCCGGGGGGATGAACACTGAAGCTTTCTTT. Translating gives CASTSGGMNTEAFF.

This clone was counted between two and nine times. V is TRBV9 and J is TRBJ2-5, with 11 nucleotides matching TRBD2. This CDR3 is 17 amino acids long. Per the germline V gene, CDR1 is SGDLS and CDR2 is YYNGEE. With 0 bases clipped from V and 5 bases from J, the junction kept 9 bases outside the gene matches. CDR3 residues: CASSVGTLAGGLETQYF. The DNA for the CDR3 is TGTGCCAGCAGCGTAGGAACTCTAGCGGGGGGACTCGAGACCCAGTACTTC. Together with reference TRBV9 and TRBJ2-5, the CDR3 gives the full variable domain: DSGVTQTPKHLITATGQRVTLRCSPRSGDLSVYWYQQSLDQGLQFLIQYYNGEERAKGNILERFSAQQFPDLHSELNLSSLELGDSALYFCASSVGTLAGGLETQYFGPGTRLLVL.

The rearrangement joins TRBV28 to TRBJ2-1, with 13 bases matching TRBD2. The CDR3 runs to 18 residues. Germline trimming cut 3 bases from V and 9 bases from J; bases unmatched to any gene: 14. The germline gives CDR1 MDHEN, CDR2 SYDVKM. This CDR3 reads CASSFPLAGGPYQGEQFF. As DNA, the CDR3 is TGTGCCAGCAGTTTCCCACTAGCGGGAGGGCCTTATCAGGGTGAGCAGTTCTTC.